A single sample is the source of the 30 T cell receptor beta chains below, sequenced in a study of cytomegalovirus exposure and HLA in healthy donors. The PCR contained 60 Vbeta and 13 Jbeta primers. The data were produced by immunoSEQ multiplex PCR, yet TCRdb's version contains in-frame clones alone and is incomplete. Across 31,000 or so clones, the top ten clones capture approximately 4.8% of the sample. Sequencing input: PBMCs. The receptors derive from a female donor in good health and CMV-seronegative.

The CDR3 reads CASSQDFQAGTEAFF. DNA for the CDR3: TGTGCCAGCAGCCAAGATTTTCAGGCGGGGACTGAAGCTTTCTTT. V is TRBV4-2 and J is TRBJ1-1; no clear D gene. CDR1 is LGHNA and CDR2 is YNFKEQ in the germline V gene. Trimming left V 0 bases short and J 5 bases short, with 13 bases between. The CDR3 runs to 15 residues.

The rearrangement joins TRBV7-6 to TRBJ1-6; 9 nucleotides align to TRBD1. J was trimmed by 9 bases and V by 5 bases; bases with no gene match: 11. From germline, CDR1 is SGHVS and CDR2 FNYEAQ. The CDR3 is 16 amino acids. CDR3 bases: TGTGCCAGCAGCGCCAGATACAGGGGGCGCCTTTCACCCCTCCACTTT. Its translation: CASSARYRGRLSPLHF. Complete variable domain (other parts from reference TRBV7-6 and TRBJ1-6): GAGVSQSPRYKVTKRGQDVALRCDPISGHVSLYWYRQALGQGPEFLTYFNYEAQQDKSGLPNDRFSAERPEGSISTLTIQRTEQRDSAMYRCASSARYRGRLSPLHFGNGTRLTVT.

The chain employs TRBV9 and TRBJ2-1; 9 bases are shared with TRBD1. CDR1 and CDR2 from the germline V gene are SGDLS and YYNGEE. V lost 0 bases, J lost 6 bases, and 7 bases stayed unmatched. The CDR3 contains 16 residues. CDR3 loop: CASSVDQGDRVNEQFF. The CDR3 bases are TGTGCCAGCAGCGTAGATCAGGGGGACAGGGTCAATGAGCAGTTCTTC. Together with reference TRBV9 and TRBJ2-1, the CDR3 gives the full variable domain: DSGVTQTPKHLITATGQRVTLRCSPRSGDLSVYWYQQSLDQGLQFLIQYYNGEERAKGNILERFSAQQFPDLHSELNLSSLELGDSALYFCASSVDQGDRVNEQFFGPGTRLTVL.

The chain joins TRBV11-3 to TRBJ1-1, with TRBD1 matching 7 bases. With 5 bases clipped from V and 0 bases from J, the junction kept 3 bases outside the gene matches. The CDR3 contains 14 residues. The germline V gene encodes CDR1 SGHNT and CDR2 YENEEA. The CDR3 protein is CASSQGQMNTEAFF. The CDR3 nucleotides are TGTGCCAGCAGCCAGGGACAGATGAACACTGAAGCTTTCTTT.

V gene TRBV6-5 combines with J gene TRBJ1-5; 10 bases line up with TRBD1. Trimming took 2 bases from V and 5 from J; bases not matched to a gene: 3. The CDR3 runs to 15 residues. CDR1 MNHEY and CDR2 SVGAGI come from the germline V gene. The CDR3: CASSYATGGDQPQHF. The CDR3 nucleotides are TGTGCCAGCAGTTACGCGACAGGGGGCGATCAGCCCCAGCATTTT.

This chain links TRBV6-5 with TRBJ1-2; D call uncertain. V was pared by 1 base and J by 1 base, with 7 bases between. The CDR3 loop spans 14 amino acids. Germline loops: CDR1 MNHEY, CDR2 SVGAGI. DNA of the CDR3: TGTGCCAGCAGTTACTATGGGCGTAACTATGGCTACACCTTC. It is translated as CASSYYGRNYGYTF.

The chain employs TRBV5-4 and TRBJ2-2; possibly TRBD1 for D (5 bases). The CDR3 sequence is 13 residues long. V was clipped by 1 base and J by 5 bases, with 6 bases between them. Germline-derived CDR1 and CDR2 are SGHNT and YYREEE (reference sequence). The CDR3 DNA reads TGTGCCAGCAGCTTGCAGGGTACCGGGGAGCTGTTTTTT. Its protein product is CASSLQGTGELFF.

With regard to this clone: Other DNA variants within this sample encode the same CDR3. V gene TRBV13 combines with J gene TRBJ1-6; the D is unclear. The CDR3 totals 16 residues. Germline lookup yields CDR1 PRHDT and CDR2 FYEKMQ (reference sequence). The V end was cut by 5 bases, the J end by 0 bases, with 11 bases between. The CDR3 here is CASSPGLSSYNSPLHF. The CDR3 bases are TGTGCCAGCAGCCCCGGACTGAGCTCCTATAATTCACCCCTCCACTTT. The whole variable domain, filled in from reference TRBV13 and TRBJ1-6, reads AAGVIQSPRHLIKEKRETATLKCYPIPRHDTVYWYQQGPGQDPQFLISFYEKMQSDKGSIPDRFSAQQFSDYHSELNMSSLELGDSALYFCASSPGLSSYNSPLHFGNGTRLTVT.

Here the CDR3 reads CASSLAGGNNEQFF. The CDR3 region has the DNA TGTGCCAGCAGTTTAGCGGGGGGTAACAATGAGCAGTTCTTC. The chain couples TRBV6-6 to TRBJ2-1, with 10 bases fitting TRBD2. CDR1 and CDR2 from the germline V gene are MNHNY and SVGAGI (reference sequence). This CDR3 region has 14 residues. Trimming took 4 bases from V and 5 from J; bases not matched to a gene: 2.

The V call is TRBV4-2, the J call TRBJ1-3, with D maybe TRBD1 (6 bases). Germline CDR1 is LGHNA and CDR2 is YNFKEQ. Trimming took off 4 bases at V and 7 bases at J, with 20 bases between the two ends. This CDR3 has 16 amino acids. In nucleotides, the CDR3 is TGTGCCAGCAGCCCCACAGAAAGGACAGTTGAGAACACCATATATTTT. It specifies CASSPTERTVENTIYF.

The chain employs TRBV9 and TRBJ2-3; D not certain. Looked up from germline, CDR1 is SGDLS and CDR2 is YYNGEE. CDR3 length equals 13 residues. With 4 bases removed from V and 2 bases from J, the gap between germline ends came to 8 bases. CDR3 bases: TGTGCCAGCAGCACTTTGAACACAGATACGCAGTATTTT. It codes for CASSTLNTDTQYF.

The chain employs TRBV4-3 and TRBJ2-1, with D perhaps matching TRBD1 (6 bases). Germline V gene data show CDR1 as LGHNA and CDR2 as YSLEER. The CDR3 has 17 residues. V shed 0 bases and J shed 3 bases, with 15 bases lying between them. CDR3 sequence: CASSQESVQGNYNEQFF. DNA for the CDR3: TGCGCCAGCAGCCAAGAGTCCGTCCAGGGGAACTACAATGAGCAGTTCTTC.

This chain links TRBV18 with TRBJ2-2, with 8 bases matching TRBD1. CDR1 is KGHSH, CDR2 LQKENI, per germline. This CDR3 spans 15 amino acids. The J segment lost 4 bases and the V segment lost 4 bases, leaving 5 bases of the junction unmatched. Here the CDR3 DNA reads TGTGCCAGCTCACACTCCAGGGGGCGCACCGGGGAGCTGTTTTTT. Its protein product is CASSHSRGRTGELFF.

V and J are TRBV11-2 and TRBJ2-6, with D unclear. CDR1 SGHAT and CDR2 FQNNGV come from the germline V gene. The CDR3 spans 17 residues. Between the trimmed V and J ends, which lost 5 bases and 0 bases, there was a span of 14 bases. CDR3 region: CASSLGYTTSGANVLTF. The CDR3 DNA reads as TGTGCCAGCAGCCTAGGGTACACCACCTCTGGGGCCAACGTCCTGACTTTC.

V is TRBV30 and J is TRBJ1-1; D perhaps matches TRBD1 (5 bases). This CDR3 contains 14 residues. The V end lost 3 bases, the J end lost 0 bases, and 11 bases lay between the germline ends. Germline-derived CDR1 and CDR2 are GTSNPN and SVGIG (reference sequence). In nucleotides, the CDR3 is TGTGCCTGGAGGCGACAGACCATGAACACTGAAGCTTTCTTT. It encodes CAWRRQTMNTEAFF.

This chain joins TRBV5-1 and TRBJ2-7; D is possibly TRBD2 (6 bases). Germline CDR1 SGHRS, CDR2 YFSETQ. The length of the CDR3 is 14 residues. Trimming took off 4 bases at V and 6 bases at J, with 17 bases between the two ends. The CDR3 coding sequence is TGCGCCAGCAGCGGCGGGACGGGCCTCGCCGAGCAGTACTTC. Translating it yields CASSGGTGLAEQYF.

The chain recombines TRBV7-3 with TRBJ2-2; D perhaps matches TRBD1 (5 bases). Trimming stripped 6 bases from V and 7 bases from J, with 12 bases between. CDR3 length: 13 amino acids. Germline V lookup: CDR1 SGHTA, CDR2 FQGTGA. In nucleotides, the CDR3 is TGTGCCAGCAGGAGGTCAGGGAACGGGGAGCTGTTTTTT. The encoded protein is CASRRSGNGELFF.

The chain employs TRBV5-8 and TRBJ1-2; 8 positions match TRBD1. J gave up 2 bases and V 2 bases, and 2 bases lay outside the gene matches. CDR3 size: 14 residues. CDR1 and CDR2 (germline): SGHTS, YDEGEE. CDR3 protein: CASSLQGGNYGYTF. The CDR3 bases are TGTGCCAGCAGCTTACAGGGGGGGAACTATGGCTACACCTTC.

The V and J genes are TRBV9 and TRBJ2-1; a weak D match, TRBD2 (5 bases). The CDR3 extends over 13 amino acids. Trimming took off 2 bases at V and 6 bases at J, with 9 bases between the two ends. Germline CDR1 reads SGDLS; CDR2 reads YYNGEE. For the CDR3, the DNA is TGTGCCAGCAGCGTGCCAGGAGGCAATGAGCAGTTCTTC. Its protein is CASSVPGGNEQFF.

This chain joins TRBV9 and TRBJ2-7; D possibly corresponds to TRBD2 (5 bases). CDR1 is SGDLS and CDR2 is YYNGEE in the germline V gene. This CDR3 region has 14 residues. Deletions cut 4 bases from V and 2 bases from J, with 13 bases between. CDR3 nucleotides: TGTGCCAGCAGCCCCCGGGGTTCCCCCTACGAGCAGTACTTC. It translates to CASSPRGSPYEQYF.

The chain joins TRBV5-6 to TRBJ2-6; TRBD1 agrees at 8 bases. The CDR3 is 17 residues long. The germline CDR1 and CDR2 sequences are SGHDT and YYEEEE. V was pared by 2 bases and J by 0 bases, with 4 bases of the junction left unmatched. The CDR3 is CASSFRTGNSGANVLTF. As DNA, the CDR3 is TGTGCCAGCAGCTTCCGGACAGGGAACTCTGGGGCCAACGTCCTGACTTTC.

The V call is TRBV6-1, the J call TRBJ2-1; 8 bases map to TRBD1. The CDR3 sequence is 16 residues long. J lost 7 bases, V lost 4 bases, and 12 bases had no gene match. Germline V gene sequence: CDR1 MNHNS, CDR2 SASEGT. As DNA, the CDR3 is TGTGCCAGCAGTGGACCCTACAGGGGGAAGGGGAATGAGCAGTTCTTC. Protein: CASSGPYRGKGNEQFF.

V gene TRBV6-6 combines with J gene TRBJ1-2; no firm D call. The CDR3 covers 16 residues. Deletions cut 4 bases from V and 0 bases from J, with 15 bases between. The germline V gene encodes CDR1 MNHNY and CDR2 SVGAGI (reference sequence). The CDR3 reads CASSSLRQEANYGYTF. The CDR3 region has the DNA TGTGCCAGCAGTTCCCTTAGACAAGAAGCTAACTATGGCTACACCTTC.

The chain employs TRBV7-8 and TRBJ1-6; the D is unclear. CDR1 is SGHVS, CDR2 FQNEAQ, per germline. The CDR3 spans 12 residues. Trimming shortened V by 4 bases and J by 6 bases, and 4 bases separated the two germline ends. CDR3 region: CASSYSNSPLHF. Here the CDR3 DNA reads TGTGCCAGCAGCTACAGTAATTCACCCCTCCACTTT. Based on the CDR3 plus reference TRBV7-8 and TRBJ1-6, the full variable domain is GAGVSQSPRYKVAKRGQDVALRCDPISGHVSLFWYQQALGQGPEFLTYFQNEAQLDKSGLPSDRFFAERPEGSVSTLKIQRTQQEDSAVYLCASSYSNSPLHFGNGTRLTVT.

The chain combines TRBV5-4 with TRBJ1-2; the D is unclear. The CDR3 is made up of 12 amino acids. V gave up 0 bases and J gave up 8 bases, with 8 bases separating them. The V gene's germline CDR1 is SGHNT and CDR2 YYREEE (reference sequence). The CDR3 region has the DNA TGTGCCAGCAGCTTGGTACGGGAGGGCTACACCTTC. It encodes CASSLVREGYTF.

The chain recombines TRBV18 with TRBJ2-5; 9 nucleotides line up with TRBD2. Per germline, CDR1 KGHSH and CDR2 LQKENI. CDR3 size: 14 residues. After removal of 3 bases from V and 5 bases from J, the junction contained 4 bases not matched to a gene. This CDR3 reads CASSPRGGRETQYF. CDR3 coding DNA: TGTGCCAGCTCACCGCGGGGGGGCAGGGAGACCCAGTACTTC.

CDR3 sequence reads: CASSEFYAGFSGEQYF. In nucleotides, the CDR3 is TGTGCCAGCAGTGAGTTTTATGCGGGCTTTTCCGGCGAGCAGTACTTC. The chain links TRBV6-1 to TRBJ2-7; TRBD2 is a possible D gene (5 bases). Per the germline V gene, CDR1 is MNHNS and CDR2 is SASEGT. The CDR3 is made up of 16 amino acids. Trimming took off 3 bases at V and 6 bases at J, with 21 bases between the two ends.

The rearrangement links TRBV6-5 to TRBJ1-5; 9 bases are shared with TRBD1. This CDR3 contains 15 residues. Trimming took 10 bases from V and 0 from J; bases not matched to a gene: 7. CDR1 and CDR2 from the germline V gene are MNHEY and SVGAGI. Here the CDR3 DNA reads TGTGCCACTAGGGACAGGGCGACTAGCAATCAGCCCCAGCATTTT. Protein sequence: CATRDRATSNQPQHF.

The CDR3 reads CASGENDNEQFF. The CDR3 DNA reads as TGTGCCAGCGGGGAGAACGACAATGAGCAGTTCTTC. The gene calls are TRBV9 and TRBJ2-1; possible D gene TRBD2, 5 bases. The CDR3 length is 12 residues. V dropped 7 bases and J dropped 5 bases, with 10 bases sitting between them. Germline V gene lookup returns CDR1 SGDLS and CDR2 YYNGEE. The complete variable domain, with remaining parts taken from reference TRBV9 and TRBJ2-1, reads DSGVTQTPKHLITATGQRVTLRCSPRSGDLSVYWYQQSLDQGLQFLIQYYNGEERAKGNILERFSAQQFPDLHSELNLSSLELGDSALYFCASGENDNEQFFGPGTRLTVL.

The CDR3 region has the DNA TGTGCCAGCAGCTTATCTCCGCGGAGCTCCTACGAGCAGTACTTC. Translation: CASSLSPRSSYEQYF. The chain has TRBV11-2 and TRBJ2-7, with D unclear. The CDR3 covers 15 residues. CDR1 SGHAT and CDR2 FQNNGV come from the germline V gene. The V end was cut by 2 bases, the J end by 0 bases, with 11 bases between.